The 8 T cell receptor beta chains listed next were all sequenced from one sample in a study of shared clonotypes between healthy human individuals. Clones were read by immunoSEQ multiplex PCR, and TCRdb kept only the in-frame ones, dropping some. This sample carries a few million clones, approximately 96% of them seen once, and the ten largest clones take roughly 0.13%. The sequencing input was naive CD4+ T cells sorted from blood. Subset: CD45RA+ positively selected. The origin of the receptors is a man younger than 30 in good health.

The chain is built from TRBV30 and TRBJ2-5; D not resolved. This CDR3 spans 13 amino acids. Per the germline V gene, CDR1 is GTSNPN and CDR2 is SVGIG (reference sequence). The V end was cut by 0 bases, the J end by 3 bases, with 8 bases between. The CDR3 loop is CAWSVRQKETQYF. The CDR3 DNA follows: TGTGCCTGGAGTGTACGTCAAAAAGAGACCCAGTACTTC. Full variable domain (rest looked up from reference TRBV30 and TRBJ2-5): SQTIHQWPATLVQPVGSPLSLECTVEGTSNPNLYWYRQAAGRGLQLLFYSVGIGQISSEVPQNLSASRPQDRQFILSSKKLLLSDSGFYLCAWSVRQKETQYFGPGTRLLVL.

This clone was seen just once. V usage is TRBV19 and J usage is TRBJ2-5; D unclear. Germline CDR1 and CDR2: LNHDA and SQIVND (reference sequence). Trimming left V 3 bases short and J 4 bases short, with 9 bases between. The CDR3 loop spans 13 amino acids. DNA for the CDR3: TGTGCCAGTAGTATGTCTAGAGCAGAGACCCAGTACTTC. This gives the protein CASSMSRAETQYF.

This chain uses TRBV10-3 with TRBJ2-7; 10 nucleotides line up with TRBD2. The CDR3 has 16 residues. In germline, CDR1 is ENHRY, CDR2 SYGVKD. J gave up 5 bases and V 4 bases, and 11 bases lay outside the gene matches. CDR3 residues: CAISGTSGVSHHEQYF. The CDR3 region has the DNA TGTGCCATCAGTGGTACTAGCGGGGTCTCCCACCACGAGCAGTACTTC.

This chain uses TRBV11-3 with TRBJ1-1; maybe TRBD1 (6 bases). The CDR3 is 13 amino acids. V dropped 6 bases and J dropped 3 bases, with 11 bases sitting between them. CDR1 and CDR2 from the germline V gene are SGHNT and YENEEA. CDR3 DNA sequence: TGTGCCAGCAGAACCTCAGGGGACACTGAAGCTTTCTTT. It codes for CASRTSGDTEAFF.

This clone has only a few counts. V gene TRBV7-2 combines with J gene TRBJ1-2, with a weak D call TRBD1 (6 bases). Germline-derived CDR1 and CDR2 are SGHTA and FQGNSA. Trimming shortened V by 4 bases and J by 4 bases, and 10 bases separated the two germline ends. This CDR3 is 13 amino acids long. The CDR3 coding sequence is TGTGCCAGCAGCTACAGGGCCGGCTATGGCTACACCTTC. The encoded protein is CASSYRAGYGYTF.

In nucleotides, the CDR3 is TGTGCCAGCAGCCGAAACCCCAGGGTTCGGACAGATACGCAGTATTTT. It yields the protein CASSRNPRVRTDTQYF. The genes are TRBV9 and TRBJ2-3; a possible D gene is TRBD1 (5 bases). The CDR3 sequence is 16 residues long. V lost 4 bases, J lost 3 bases, and 18 bases lay in between. Germline V CDR1 and CDR2: SGDLS, YYNGEE.

The CDR3 bases are TGCGCCAGCAGTGGCACCGGGACTAGGCTCACAGATACGCAGTATTTT. As protein: CASSGTGTRLTDTQYF. The rearrangement joins TRBV10-1 to TRBJ2-3, with 8 bases fitting TRBD2. V dropped 4 bases and J dropped 2; count of bases not matched to a gene: 8. Germline CDR1 reads WNHNN; CDR2 reads SYGVQD (reference sequence). The CDR3 extends over 16 amino acids.

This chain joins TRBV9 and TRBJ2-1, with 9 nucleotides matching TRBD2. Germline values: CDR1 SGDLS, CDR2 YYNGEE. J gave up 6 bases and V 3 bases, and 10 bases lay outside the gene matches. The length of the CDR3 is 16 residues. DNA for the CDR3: TGTGCCAGCAGCGCCCTTAGCGGGAGACTTACCAATGAGCAGTTCTTC. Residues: CASSALSGRLTNEQFF.